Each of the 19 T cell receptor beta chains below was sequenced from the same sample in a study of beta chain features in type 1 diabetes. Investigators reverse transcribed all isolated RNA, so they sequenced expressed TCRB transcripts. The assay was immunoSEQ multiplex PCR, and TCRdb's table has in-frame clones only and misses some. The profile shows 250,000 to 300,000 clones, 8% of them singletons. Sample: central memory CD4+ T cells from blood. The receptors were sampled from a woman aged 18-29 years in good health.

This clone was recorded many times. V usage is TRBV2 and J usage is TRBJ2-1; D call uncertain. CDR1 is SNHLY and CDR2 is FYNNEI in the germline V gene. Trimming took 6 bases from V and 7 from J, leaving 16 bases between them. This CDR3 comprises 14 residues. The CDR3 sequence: CASRQRSGRNEQFF. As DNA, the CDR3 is TGTGCCAGCAGGCAGCGTTCGGGCAGGAATGAGCAGTTCTTC.

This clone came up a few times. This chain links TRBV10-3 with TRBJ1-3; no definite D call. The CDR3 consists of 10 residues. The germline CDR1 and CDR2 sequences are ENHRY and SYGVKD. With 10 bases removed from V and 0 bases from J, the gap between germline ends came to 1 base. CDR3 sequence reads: CATSGNTIYF. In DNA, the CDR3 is TGTGCCACCTCTGGAAACACCATATATTTT.

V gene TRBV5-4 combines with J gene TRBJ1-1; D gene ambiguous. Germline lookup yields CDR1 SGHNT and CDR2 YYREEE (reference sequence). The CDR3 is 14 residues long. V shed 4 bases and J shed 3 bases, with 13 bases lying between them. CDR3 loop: CASSPTGRYTEAFF. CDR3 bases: TGTGCCAGCAGCCCGACGGGGAGGTACACTGAAGCTTTCTTT.

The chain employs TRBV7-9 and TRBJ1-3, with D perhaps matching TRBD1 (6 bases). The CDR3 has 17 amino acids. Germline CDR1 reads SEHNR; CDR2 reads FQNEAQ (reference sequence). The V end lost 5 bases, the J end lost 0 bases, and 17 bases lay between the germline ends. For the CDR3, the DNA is TGTGCCAGCAGCCCGGAGCTACCGACAGGCTCTGGAAACACCATATATTTT. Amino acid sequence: CASSPELPTGSGNTIYF.

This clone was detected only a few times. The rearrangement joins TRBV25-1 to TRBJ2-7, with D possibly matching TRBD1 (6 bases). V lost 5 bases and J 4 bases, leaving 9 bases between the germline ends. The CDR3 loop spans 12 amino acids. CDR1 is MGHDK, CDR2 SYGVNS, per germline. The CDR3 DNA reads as TGTGCCAGCAGTACAGGGTTTTACGAGCAGTACTTC. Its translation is CASSTGFYEQYF.

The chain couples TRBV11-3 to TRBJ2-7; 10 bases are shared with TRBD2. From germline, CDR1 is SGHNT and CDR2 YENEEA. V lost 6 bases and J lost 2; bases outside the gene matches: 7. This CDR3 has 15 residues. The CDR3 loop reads CASSEGSGRAYEQYF. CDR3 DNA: TGTGCCAGCAGTGAGGGAAGCGGGAGGGCCTACGAGCAGTACTTC.

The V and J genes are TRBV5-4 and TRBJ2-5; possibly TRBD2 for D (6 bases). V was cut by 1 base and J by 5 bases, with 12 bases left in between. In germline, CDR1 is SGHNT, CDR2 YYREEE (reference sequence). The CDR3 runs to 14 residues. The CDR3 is CASSLFGAGETQYF. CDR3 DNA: TGTGCCAGCAGCTTGTTCGGGGCGGGGGAGACCCAGTACTTC.

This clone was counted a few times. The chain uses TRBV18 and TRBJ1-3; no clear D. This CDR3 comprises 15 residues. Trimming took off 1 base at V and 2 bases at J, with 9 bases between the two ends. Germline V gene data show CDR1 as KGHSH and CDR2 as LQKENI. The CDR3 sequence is CASSPRTNAGNTIYF. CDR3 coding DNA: TGTGCCAGCTCACCACGTACCAACGCTGGAAACACCATATATTTT. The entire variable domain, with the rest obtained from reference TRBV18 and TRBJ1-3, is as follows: NAGVMQNPRHLVRRRGQEARLRCSPMKGHSHVYWYRQLPEEGLKFMVYLQKENIIDESGMPKERFSAEFPKEGPSILRIQQVVRGDSAAYFCASSPRTNAGNTIYFGEGSWLTVV.

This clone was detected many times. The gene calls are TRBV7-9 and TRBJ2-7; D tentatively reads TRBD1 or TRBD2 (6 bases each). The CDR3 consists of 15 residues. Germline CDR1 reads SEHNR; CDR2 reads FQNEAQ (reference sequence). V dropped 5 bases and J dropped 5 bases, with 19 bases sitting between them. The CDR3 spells CASSPRGGLFNEQYF. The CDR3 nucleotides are TGTGCCAGCAGCCCCAGAGGGGGGCTCTTCAACGAGCAGTACTTC.

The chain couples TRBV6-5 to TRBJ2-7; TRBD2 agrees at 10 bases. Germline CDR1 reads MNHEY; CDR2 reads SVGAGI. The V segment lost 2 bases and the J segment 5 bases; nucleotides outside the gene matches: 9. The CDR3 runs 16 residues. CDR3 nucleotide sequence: TGTGCCAGCAGTTACACCAAGCGGGAGGGCTGGGACGAGCAGTACTTC. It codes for CASSYTKREGWDEQYF.

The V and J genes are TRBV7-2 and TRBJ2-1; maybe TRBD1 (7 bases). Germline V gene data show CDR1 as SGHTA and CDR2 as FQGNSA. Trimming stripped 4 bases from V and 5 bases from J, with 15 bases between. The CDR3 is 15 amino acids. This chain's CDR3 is CASSSDREENNEQFF. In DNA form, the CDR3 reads TGTGCCAGCAGCTCAGACAGGGAGGAGAACAATGAGCAGTTCTTC.

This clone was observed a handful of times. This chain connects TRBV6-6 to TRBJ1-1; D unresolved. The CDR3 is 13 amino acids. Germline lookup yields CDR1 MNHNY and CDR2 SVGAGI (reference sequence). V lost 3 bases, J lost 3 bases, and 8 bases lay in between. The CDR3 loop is CASSYPDYTEAFF. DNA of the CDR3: TGTGCCAGCAGTTATCCCGACTACACTGAAGCTTTCTTT.

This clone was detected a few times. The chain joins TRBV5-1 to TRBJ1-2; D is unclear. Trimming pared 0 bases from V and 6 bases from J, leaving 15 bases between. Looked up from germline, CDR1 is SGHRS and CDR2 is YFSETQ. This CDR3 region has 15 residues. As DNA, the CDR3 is TGCGCCAGCAGCTTGGTCACGGAAAAGGGCGATGGCTACACCTTC. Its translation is CASSLVTEKGDGYTF.

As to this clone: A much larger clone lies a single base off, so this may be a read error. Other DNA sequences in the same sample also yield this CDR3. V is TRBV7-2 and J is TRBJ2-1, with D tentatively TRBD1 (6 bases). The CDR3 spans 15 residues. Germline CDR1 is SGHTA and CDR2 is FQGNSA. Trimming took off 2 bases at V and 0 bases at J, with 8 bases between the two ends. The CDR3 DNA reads TGTGCCAGCAGCTTACAGGGGAGCTCCTACAATGAGCAGTTCTTC. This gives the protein CASSLQGSSYNEQFF.

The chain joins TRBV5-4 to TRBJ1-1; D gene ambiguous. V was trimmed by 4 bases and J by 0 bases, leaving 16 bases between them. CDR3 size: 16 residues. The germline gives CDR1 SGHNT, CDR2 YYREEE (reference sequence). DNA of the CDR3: TGTGCCAGCAGCCCCGTGAGCACGGTTTTGAACACTGAAGCTTTCTTT. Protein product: CASSPVSTVLNTEAFF.

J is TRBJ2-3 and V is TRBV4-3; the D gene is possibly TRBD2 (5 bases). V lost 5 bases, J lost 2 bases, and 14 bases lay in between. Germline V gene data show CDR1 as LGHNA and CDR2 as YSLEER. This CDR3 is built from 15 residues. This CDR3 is CASSNRDPSTDTQYF. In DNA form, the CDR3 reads TGCGCCAGCAGCAACCGGGATCCCTCCACAGATACGCAGTATTTT.

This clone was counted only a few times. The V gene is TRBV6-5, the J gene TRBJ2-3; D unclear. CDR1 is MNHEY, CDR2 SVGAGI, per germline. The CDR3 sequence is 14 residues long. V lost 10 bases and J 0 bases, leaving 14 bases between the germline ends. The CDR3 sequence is CAIAPGGSTDTQYF. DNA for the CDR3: TGTGCCATCGCCCCGGGCGGAAGCACAGATACGCAGTATTTT.

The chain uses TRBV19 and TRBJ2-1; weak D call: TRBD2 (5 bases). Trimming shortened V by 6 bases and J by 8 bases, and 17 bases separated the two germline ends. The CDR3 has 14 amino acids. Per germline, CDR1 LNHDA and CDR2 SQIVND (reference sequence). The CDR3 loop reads CASSPRTQGHEQFF. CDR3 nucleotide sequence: TGTGCCAGTAGCCCGAGGACTCAAGGGCATGAGCAGTTCTTC.

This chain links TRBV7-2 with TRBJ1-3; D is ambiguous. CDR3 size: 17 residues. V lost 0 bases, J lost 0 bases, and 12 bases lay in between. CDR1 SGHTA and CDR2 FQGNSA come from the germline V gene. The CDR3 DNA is TGTGCCAGCAGCTTAGCCGGAATTCAATCCTCTGGAAACACCATATATTTT. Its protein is CASSLAGIQSSGNTIYF. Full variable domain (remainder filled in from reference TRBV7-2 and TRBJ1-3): GAGVSQSPSNKVTEKGKDVELRCDPISGHTALYWYRQSLGQGLEFLIYFQGNSAPDKSGLPSDRFSAERTGGSVSTLTIQRTQQEDSAVYLCASSLAGIQSSGNTIYFGEGSWLTVV.